This T cell receptor (beta chain) was observed in a study of T cell changes during pregnancy in multiple sclerosis. Some clones are missing from TCRdb's copy, which holds only in-frame ones; the method was immunoSEQ multiplex PCR. The table shows tens of thousands of clones, with about 90% occurring only once. The starting material was CD4+ T cells from peripheral blood mononuclear cells, obtained in the first trimester of pregnancy. The receptor was isolated from a female donor with multiple sclerosis, enrolled in a pregnancy study.

The CDR3 nucleotides read TGTGCCTGGACCTGGCGGGGGTCACCCCTCCACTTT. Translating it yields CAWTWRGSPLHF. J is TRBJ1-6 and V is TRBV30; a possible D gene is TRBD1 (5 bases). The CDR3 is made up of 12 amino acids. Germline V gene data show CDR1 as GTSNPN and CDR2 as SVGIG (reference sequence). V gave up 4 bases and J gave up 10 bases, with 11 bases separating them.